The 5 T cell receptor beta chains below all came from one sample that was sequenced in a study of glioma-infiltrating T cells after dendritic cell vaccination. Profiled with immunoSEQ multiplex PCR; TCRdb holds only in-frame clones, not every one. The table shows more than 85,000 clones, with roughly 90% occurring only once. Indicated time point: after dendritic cell vaccination, including at tumor progression/relapse. Sequencing used blood, obtained after dendritic cell vaccination. The receptors come from a human donor with glioblastoma.

The chain recombines TRBV5-1 with TRBJ1-1; TRBD1 is a possible D gene (6 bases). Germline CDR1 and CDR2: SGHRS and YFSETQ. This CDR3 is 15 amino acids long. Trimming removed 2 bases at V and 1 base at J, with 12 bases between. CDR3 nucleotides: TGCGCCAGCAGCTTACGACAGGCGAAGAACACTGAAGCTTTCTTT. Translated: CASSLRQAKNTEAFF. The full variable domain, its missing parts supplied by reference TRBV5-1 and TRBJ1-1, is KAGVTQTPRYLIKTRGQQVTLSCSPISGHRSVSWYQQTPGQGLQFLFEYFSETQRNKGNFPGRFSGRQFSNSRSEMNVSTLELGDSALYLCASSLRQAKNTEAFFGQGTRLTVV.

This clone was recorded only once. This sequence joins TRBV5-4 and TRBJ1-1; no definite D call. CDR1 and CDR2 (germline): SGHNT, YYREEE (reference sequence). CDR3 length: 13 residues. Trimming removed 4 bases at V and 4 bases at J, with 11 bases between. The CDR3 region is CASSPGSSTEAFF. The CDR3 DNA is TGTGCCAGCAGCCCGGGTAGTTCCACTGAAGCTTTCTTT.

The chain carries TRBV25-1 and TRBJ2-7; weak D call: TRBD1 (6 bases). V was cut by 4 bases and J by 1 base, with 8 bases left in between. Germline V gene data show CDR1 as MGHDK and CDR2 as SYGVNS. The length of the CDR3 is 13 residues. Written as DNA, the CDR3 is TGTGCCAGCAGTGGCAGGGGATCCTACGAGCAGTACTTC. Encoded protein: CASSGRGSYEQYF.

The rearrangement joins TRBV19 to TRBJ1-1, with D uncertain. The V end was cut by 3 bases, the J end by 10 bases, with 12 bases between. Germline V gives CDR1 LNHDA, CDR2 SQIVND (reference sequence). The CDR3 spans 12 residues. The CDR3 nucleotides read TGTGCCAGTAGTATGAGGGCAGGAGTAGCTTTCTTT. Translating gives CASSMRAGVAFF.

The chain links TRBV7-8 to TRBJ2-7; 7 bases fit TRBD1. The ends lost 5 bases at V and 3 bases at J; junction bases unmatched: 10. CDR3 length equals 15 residues. In germline, CDR1 is SGHVS, CDR2 FQNEAQ. The CDR3 loop reads CASSPRTGLNYEQYF. DNA for the CDR3: TGTGCCAGCAGCCCCAGGACAGGACTGAACTACGAGCAGTACTTC.